This note documents a single TCR beta chain sequence. This table comes from immunoSEQ multiplex PCR, and its TCRdb copy is limited to in-frame clones, with some not included. This table has 450,000 to 600,000 clones, 70% to 85% appearing once. These data belong to a study of shared clonotypes between healthy human individuals. Overall study: The donor pool was made up of a couple of women and a few men aged 18 to 49.

This CDR3 is built from 15 residues. V dropped 6 bases and J dropped 3; count of bases not matched to a gene: 10. Germline CDR1 reads MNHNS; CDR2 reads SASEGT. Sequenced input: PBMCs. The sequence came from a woman between 40 and 55 years old in good health. Some clones in this sample may be carry-over from other donors' samples. V is TRBV6-1 and J is TRBJ2-7; 8 positions match TRBD2. For the CDR3, the DNA is TGTGCCAGCAGGGTCGGGACGGGGGGGCTCTACGAGCAGTACTTC. Amino acids: CASRVGTGGLYEQYF.